This TCR beta chain emerged from a study of control samples from healthy donors and cancer patients. Germline-derived CDR1 and CDR2 are SGHRS and YFSETQ. Losses at the gene ends were 8 bases for V and 5 bases for J; bases not matched to a gene: 12. The length of the CDR3 is 14 residues. The table came from immunoSEQ multiplex PCR; TCRdb's copy has only in-frame clones and leaves some out. The table shows around 130,000 clones, with nearly 90% occurring only once. This chain uses TRBV5-1 with TRBJ2-7; 8 bases are shared with TRBD2. Sequenced sample: blood. The origin of this receptor is a man aged 50-59 years in good health. The DNA of the CDR3 is TGCGCCAGTCGGGCCGGGACTAGTGTAGACGAGCAGTACTTC. Translation gives CASRAGTSVDEQYF. The full variable domain, in which reference TRBV5-1 and TRBJ2-7 provide the parts outside the CDR3, is KAGVTQTPRYLIKTRGQQVTLSCSPISGHRSVSWYQQTPGQGLQFLFEYFSETQRNKGNFPGRFSGRQFSNSRSEMNVSTLELGDSALYLCASRAGTSVDEQYFGPGTRLTVT.